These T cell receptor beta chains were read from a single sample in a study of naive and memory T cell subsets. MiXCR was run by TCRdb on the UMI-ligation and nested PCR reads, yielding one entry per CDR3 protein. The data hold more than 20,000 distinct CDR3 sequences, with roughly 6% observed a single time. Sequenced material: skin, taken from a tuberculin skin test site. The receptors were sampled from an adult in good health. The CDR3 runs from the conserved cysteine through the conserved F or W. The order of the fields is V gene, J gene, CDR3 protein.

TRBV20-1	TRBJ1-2	CSANPSHANYGDTF
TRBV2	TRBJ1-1	CASSRDRAMNTEAFF
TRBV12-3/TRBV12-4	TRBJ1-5	CASLSGHSNQPQHF
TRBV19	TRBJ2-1	CASRGAGGSSYNEQFF
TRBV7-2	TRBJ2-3	CASSFELRSDTQYF
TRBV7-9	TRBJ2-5	CASSLVPGQGVRETQYF
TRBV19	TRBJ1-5	CASSRERINQPQHF
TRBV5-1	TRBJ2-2	CASSFPGELFF
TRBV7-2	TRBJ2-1	CASRVTSGAYNEQFF
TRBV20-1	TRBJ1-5	CSAIGTADQPQHF
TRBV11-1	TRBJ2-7	CASSALGQAGEQYF
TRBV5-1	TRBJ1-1	CASSKTPGPRSPTEAFF
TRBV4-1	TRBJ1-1	CAGSQDTYRTVNTEAFF
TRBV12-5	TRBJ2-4	CASGLVLFGTGGSAKNIQYF
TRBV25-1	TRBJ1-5	CASSPGGLRQPQHF
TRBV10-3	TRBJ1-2	CAISESRDDYGYTF
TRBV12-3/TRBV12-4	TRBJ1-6	CASSPRDRGNSPLHF
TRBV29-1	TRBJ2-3	CSLGSGTDTQYF
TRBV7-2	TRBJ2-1	CASSRTGLAGGYNEQFF
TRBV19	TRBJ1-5	CASGRRQPNSNQPQHF
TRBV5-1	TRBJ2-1	CASSPSTSGSSYNEQFF
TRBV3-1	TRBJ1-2	CASSQAIRQASETGLIRSYTF
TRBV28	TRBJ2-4	CASTVASSLAKNIQYF
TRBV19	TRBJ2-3	CASSQRELGDTQYF
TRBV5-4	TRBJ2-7	CASSLAGGISYEQYF
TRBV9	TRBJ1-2	CASADPWSNRHTF
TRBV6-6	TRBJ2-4	CASSYHEGGDIQYF
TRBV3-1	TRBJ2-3	CASSVFGTPSDTQYF
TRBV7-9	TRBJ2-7	CASSRGQSSYEQYF
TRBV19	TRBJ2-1	CASSRGHTYNEQFF
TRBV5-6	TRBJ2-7	CASSLGVRSSYEQYF
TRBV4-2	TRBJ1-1	CASSQDLKGWGEAFF
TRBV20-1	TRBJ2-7	CSARQSGYEQYF
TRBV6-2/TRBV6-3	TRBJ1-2	CASSHDRRGYTF
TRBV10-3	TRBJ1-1	CAIREGEMVMNTEAFF
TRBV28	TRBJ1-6	CASRGTANSPLHF
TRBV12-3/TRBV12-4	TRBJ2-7	CASSLLLATGNEQYF
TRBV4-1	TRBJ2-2	CASSQAMSYESGELFF
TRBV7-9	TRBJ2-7	CASSLGSRTAGGYEQYF
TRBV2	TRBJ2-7	CASILVSSGPRLPWRISSYEQYF
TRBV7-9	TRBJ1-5	CASSFGQNQPQHF
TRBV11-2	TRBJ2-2	CASTLRAGLAGVSTGELFF
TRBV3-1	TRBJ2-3	CASSPLGDTQYF
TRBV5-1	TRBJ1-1	CASSSTSGRYTEAFF
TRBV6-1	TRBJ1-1	CASTNIPTEAFF
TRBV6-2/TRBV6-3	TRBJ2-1	CASSYGLYNEQFF
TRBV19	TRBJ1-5	CASSIDGNQPQHF
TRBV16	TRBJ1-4	CASSDILSNEKLFF
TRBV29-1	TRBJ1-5	CSVSTGYSNQPQHF
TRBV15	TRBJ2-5	CATSPILDSLRETQYF
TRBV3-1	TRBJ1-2	CASSQGGRLWGYTF
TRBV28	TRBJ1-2	CASSPPGWSNYGYTF
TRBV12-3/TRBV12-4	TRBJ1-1	CASSWSGEAEAFF
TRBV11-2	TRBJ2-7	CASSPGGSYEQYF
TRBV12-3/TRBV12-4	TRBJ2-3	CATNRDRESGDTQYF
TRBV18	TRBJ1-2	CASSPSFKGNGYTF
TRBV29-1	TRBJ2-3	CSVESGDTQYF
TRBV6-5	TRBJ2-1	CASSFRQGGSYNEQFF
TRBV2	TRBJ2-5	CASRSGGETQYF